Listed here are 7 T cell receptor beta chains from one sample, sequenced in a study of cytomegalovirus exposure and HLA in healthy donors. 13 Jbeta primers and 60 Vbeta primers were used for the PCR. TCRdb keeps only in-frame clones here, not all; method: immunoSEQ multiplex PCR. Here the sample spans under 150,000 clones, 76% being singletons. The sequenced material came from PBMCs. Receptors were obtained from a woman between 40 and 50 years old in good health and CMV-seronegative.

This clone was recorded a few times. Different DNA sequences within this sample yield the same CDR3. This chain joins TRBV5-1 and TRBJ2-1; 15 bases agree with TRBD2. The germline V gene has CDR1 SGHRS and CDR2 YFSETQ. The CDR3 consists of 17 residues. The ends lost 6 bases at V and 4 bases at J; junction bases unmatched: 8. The DNA of the CDR3 is TGCGCCAGCACGCGTGGACTAGCGGGAGGGCTGTACAATGAGCAGTTCTTC. Translated, it gives CASTRGLAGGLYNEQFF.

V is TRBV29-1 and J is TRBJ2-3; unclear D gene. The germline V gene encodes CDR1 SQVTM and CDR2 ANQGSEA. Deletions cut 8 bases from V and 3 bases from J, with 6 bases between. The CDR3 has 10 residues. CDR3 nucleotides: TGCAGCCCGACTACAGATACGCAGTATTTT. Translated, it gives CSPTTDTQYF.

A word on this clone: The same CDR3 is also encoded by other DNA sequences in this sample. The chain combines TRBV11-3 with TRBJ2-7; no definite D call. In germline, CDR1 is SGHNT, CDR2 YENEEA. This CDR3 is built from 13 residues. V lost 5 bases, J lost 0 bases, and 8 bases lay in between. DNA for the CDR3: TGTGCCAGCAGCCCCGGTGGCTCCTACGAGCAGTACTTC. Its protein is CASSPGGSYEQYF. Together with reference TRBV11-3 and TRBJ2-7, the CDR3 gives the full variable domain: EAGVVQSPRYKIIEKKQPVAFWCNPISGHNTLYWYLQNLGQGPELLIRYENEEAVDDSQLPKDRFSAERLKGVDSTLKIQPAELGDSAVYLCASSPGGSYEQYFGPGTRLTVT.

There are a few counts of this clone. The chain is built from TRBV5-1 and TRBJ2-1, with no clear D. V was cut by 0 bases and J by 0 bases, with 13 bases left in between. This CDR3 is 17 amino acids long. The germline V gene encodes CDR1 SGHRS and CDR2 YFSETQ. The CDR3 bases are TGCGCCAGCAGCTTGGTTCACAGAAGGATCTCCTACAATGAGCAGTTCTTC. It specifies CASSLVHRRISYNEQFF.

The chain combines TRBV5-1 with TRBJ2-6; a weak D match, TRBD2 (5 bases). Germline V gene sequence: CDR1 SGHRS, CDR2 YFSETQ. Trimming shortened V by 7 bases and J by 0 bases, and 8 bases separated the two germline ends. The CDR3 is 14 residues long. The DNA for the CDR3 is TGCGCCAGCGGGGAGCGCTCTGGGGCCAACGTCCTGACTTTC. Amino acid sequence: CASGERSGANVLTF.

V usage is TRBV10-3 and J usage is TRBJ1-1; 7 bases fit TRBD1. Unmatched junction bases numbered 9, after V lost 9 bases and J lost 11 bases. CDR3 length: 11 amino acids. From germline, CDR1 is ENHRY and CDR2 SYGVKD. The CDR3 loop is CAMHTGAVAFF. The CDR3 nucleotides read TGTGCCATGCATACAGGGGCTGTCGCTTTCTTT.

The chain couples TRBV6-1 to TRBJ2-7; TRBD1 agrees at 9 bases. The CDR3 loop spans 15 amino acids. Germline trimming cut 0 bases from V and 5 bases from J; bases unmatched to any gene: 5. Germline CDR1 reads MNHNS; CDR2 reads SASEGT. The CDR3 loop reads CASSEAGTGYDEQYF. CDR3 sequence (DNA): TGTGCCAGCAGTGAAGCGGGGACAGGGTATGACGAGCAGTACTTC.